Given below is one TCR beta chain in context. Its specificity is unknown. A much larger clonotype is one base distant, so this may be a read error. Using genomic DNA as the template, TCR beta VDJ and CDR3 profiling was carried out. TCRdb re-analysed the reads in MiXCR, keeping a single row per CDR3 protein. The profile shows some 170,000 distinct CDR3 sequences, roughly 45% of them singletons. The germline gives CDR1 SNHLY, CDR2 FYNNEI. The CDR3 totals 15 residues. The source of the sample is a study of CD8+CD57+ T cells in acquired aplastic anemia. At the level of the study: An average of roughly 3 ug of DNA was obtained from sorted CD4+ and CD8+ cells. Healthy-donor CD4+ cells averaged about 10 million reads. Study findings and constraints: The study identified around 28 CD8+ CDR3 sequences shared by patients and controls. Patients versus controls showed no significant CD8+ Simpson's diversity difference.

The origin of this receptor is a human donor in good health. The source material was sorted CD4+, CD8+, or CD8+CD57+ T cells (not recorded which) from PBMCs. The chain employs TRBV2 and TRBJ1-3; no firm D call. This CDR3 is CAGSEVGVPGNTIYF. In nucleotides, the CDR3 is TGTGCCGGCAGTGAAGTCGGGGTCCCTGGAAACACCATATATTTT.